Reported below is one TCR beta chain. In the source study's methods: Using reference gene primer amplification, nucleated cell counts were estimated. The data were produced by immunoSEQ multiplex PCR, yet TCRdb's version contains in-frame clones alone and is incomplete. V and J calls and clone size are given by that table; D and trimming were obtained from the DNA. The sample shows more than 95,000 clones, 90% of them seen only once. The data were obtained in a study of blood T cell repertoires in COVID-19. Study background: PBMCs, B-cell-depleted T cells, or T cells were the source of the cDNA or gDNA that made up the material.

V lost 1 base and J lost 1, with 17 bases in between. CDR3 length equals 18 residues. Germline lookup yields CDR1 MNHEY and CDR2 SVGEGT. The origin of this receptor is a man in his sixties with acute or convalescent COVID-19. The chain employs TRBV6-2 or TRBV6-3 and TRBJ1-3; D is unclear. Material: peripheral blood. The CDR3 protein is CASSYLDMGRRSGNTIYF. The CDR3 bases are TGTGCCAGCAGTTACTTGGATATGGGCAGACGGTCTGGAAACACCATATATTTT.